The text below deals with one T cell receptor beta chain. Trimming stripped 2 bases from V and 10 bases from J, with 12 bases between. The CDR3 totals 13 residues. Germline lookup yields CDR1 MNHEY and CDR2 SVGAGI. The sample comes from a study of blood T cell repertoires in COVID-19. About the study: In each case, the material was cDNA or gDNA derived from T cells, B-cell-depleted T cells, or PBMCs.

This table comes from immunoSEQ multiplex PCR, and its TCRdb copy is limited to in-frame clones, with some not included. The table lists 230,000 or so clones, roughly four fifths of them singletons. The sample was peripheral blood. The chain combines TRBV6-5 with TRBJ2-1, with D maybe TRBD2 (7 bases). The clonotype comes from a man aged 50 to 59 with active or convalescent COVID-19. The CDR3 reads CASSYTGRGEQFF. The CDR3 DNA reads as TGTGCCAGCAGTTACACAGGGCGGGGGGAGCAGTTCTTC.